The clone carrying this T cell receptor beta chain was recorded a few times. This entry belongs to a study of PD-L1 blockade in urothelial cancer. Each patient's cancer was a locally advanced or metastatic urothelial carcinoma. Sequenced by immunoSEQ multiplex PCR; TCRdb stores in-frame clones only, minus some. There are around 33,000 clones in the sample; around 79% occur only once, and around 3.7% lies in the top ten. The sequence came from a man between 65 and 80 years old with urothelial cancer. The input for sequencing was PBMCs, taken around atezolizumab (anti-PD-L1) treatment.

The CDR3 DNA follows: TGTGCCAGCAGTGGGGGGGGACCCTACGAGCAGTACTTC. This encodes CASSGGGPYEQYF. This sequence joins TRBV7-2 and TRBJ2-7; 7 nucleotides line up with TRBD2. The length of the CDR3 is 13 residues. CDR1 and CDR2 from the germline V gene are SGHTA and FQGNSA. Trimming at V came to 6 bases and at J to 2 bases, leaving 4 bases not matched to a gene.